This T cell receptor beta chain is from a study (dated by TCRdb to about 2016). Libraries were constructed by RT-PCR. The sequencer listed for this sample is Illumina MiSeq. TCRdb itself trimmed the public reads at Q25 with fastp, ran MiXCR and retained productive beta chains. Each entry is one CDR3 protein sequence, shown with its most common DNA and genes. This sample has about 680,000 distinct CDR3 sequences in its table, and more than 13% of those were observed once. The top ten clones comprise 3.6% of the sample. CDR1 and CDR2 were assigned from the germline V gene (reference sequence) as DFQATT and SNEGSKA. V lost 6 bases and J lost 0 bases; the stretch between them is 9 bases long. From the cysteine up to the phenylalanine, the CDR3 has a length of 12 residues. The retained sequence is limited to the CDR3, 36 bases, with the frame set at the first base. This clonotype was detected ten times or more. The antigen it recognizes is unknown. Per-base qualities were not stored, and no clone one base away is much larger.

The TCR comes from a female donor in good health, serving as a healthy control. The sample taken for sequencing was memory CD4+ T cells from blood. The receptor chain draws on TRBV20-1 and TRBJ2-7, with the D gene uncertain. The encoded CDR3 is CSAPLFSYEQYF. The nucleotide sequence reads TGCAGTGCCCCACTCTTCTCCTACGAGCAGTACTTC.